The source of this T cell receptor beta chain is a study of cytomegalovirus exposure and HLA in healthy donors (dated by TCRdb to 2015 to 2018). Turning to the overall study: In an earlier analysis of under 600 of the donors, 250 to 300 Gb of sequence data and 100 million or so unique TCR beta sequences from 150 million to 200 million T cells were reported. About 280 gigabases of sequencing data and approximately 80 million unique TCR sequences were included in an early release covering several hundred HLA-typed donors. The genetic ancestry cluster associated with self-reported Caucasian donors included 70% to 85% of the 398 genotyped donors. The study was designed to test whether signatures of past pathogen exposure could be identified by cataloging public T cell receptors. The study profiled the T cell repertoires of about 720 subjects by immunosequencing and related them to cytomegalovirus serostatus. Besides the first cohort of hundreds of subjects, a separate validation cohort made up of 120 different subjects was used. To predict cytomegalovirus infection status, the study brought together high-throughput TCR immunosequencing, statistical association of individual TCRs with disease status, and machine learning. In a later analysis, previously published TCR beta repertoires from several hundred donors were re-analyzed and high-resolution HLA genotyping was added so that TCR occurrence patterns could be studied. In the later analysis, no new phenotypic data were used to find candidate immune exposures; instead, reliance was placed on TCR beta sequences and their occurrence across donors. To decide whether each TCR beta V gene segment behaved as functional or pseudogenic, an earlier analysis of approximately 600 of the donors relied on high-throughput TCR beta sequencing. Donor age, sex, ethnicity and CMV serostatus were compiled alongside the repertoire data. In a later genetic analysis, genome-wide SNP genotypes for about 55% of the roughly 700 donors were used, and that subset was treated as a discovery cohort. All discovery cohort repertoires had been generated using a single sequencing platform. Both class I and class II loci were covered by HLA typing, at four-digit resolution. Typing coverage differed by locus: A, B, C, DRB1 and DQB1 were typed in about 629-640 donors, DQA1 in roughly 500, DPA1 in nearly 610, and DPB1 in just under 490. Because of strong linkage in the cohort, roughly five DR-DQ haplotypes were treated as single units for association and clustering. Among around 400 genotyped donors of the cohort, an average of around 250,000 unique TCR beta nucleotide sequences was sequenced per donor, of which about 19% were non-productive. The study at large found these results: Compared with equally common non-associated chains, HLA-associated TCR beta chains in a later analysis were more clonally expanded and had lower generation probabilities. A later genetic analysis reported fewer N-insertions in productive TCRs among donors in an Asian-associated ancestry cluster than the roughly 620-donor mean. In an earlier analysis of 500 to 650 of the donors, most TCR beta V segments appeared in productive rearrangements about 90% or about 30% of the time, broadly matching IMGT annotations. Assigning TCR associations to individual alleles was difficult when HLA alleles, especially DR and DQ, strongly co-occurred. Most TCR sequences were observed very rarely across donors, whereas some public TCRs were present in many individuals. In a later analysis, the rate of TCR association differed among HLA loci, with DRB1 alleles having the most associated TCRs and HLA-C alleles having the fewest. Cytomegalovirus status was reported to be diagnosed by the classifier with high specificity and sensitivity in both the original and validation cohorts. The cohort was sequenced for TCR beta chains only, and without alpha or paired-chain data the features that could be detected were limited. Because counts were too low, roughly 18 rarely observed V segments, including chromosome 9 orphons, were left out of the earlier analysis of 587 of the donors. At a false discovery rate of 0.05, a later analysis linked fewer than 20,000 TCR beta sequences to specific HLA alleles. Most CMV-associated TCR beta chains appeared to be HLA-restricted in a later analysis, and the HLA associations seemed to be driven largely by CMV exposure. An association between a missense DCLRE1C variant and V-gene and J-gene trimming of TCR beta chains was found in a later genetic analysis and replicated in an independent cohort. The only immune exposure information available for the cohort was CMV serostatus. It was suggested by the authors that the approach could potentially be generalized to other disease states and immunological phenotypes. The presence/absence analyses assumed that sequencing depth was roughly uniform across donors, and that assumption may not be true. The study gave a list of about 150 TCR beta chains associated with cytomegalovirus. A few of the identified cytomegalovirus-associated TCR beta chains were confirmed in vitro to be specific for cytomegalovirus antigens. Some IMGT-functional V segments, including TRBV6-2 and TRBV6-3, could not be distinguished by the 87-base-pair reads and were therefore excluded. A cluster of highly shared sequence variants was judged likely to be a technical artifact of the sequencing pipeline. A further reported finding was that TCR beta sequences accurately predicted the HLA-A and HLA-B alleles for most subjects in the first cohort. According to a later analysis, parvovirus B19, influenza, CMV and Epstein-Barr virus appeared linked to several top co-occurrence clusters. Linkage disequilibrium might explain the correlated functional status among segregating V segments, but an unknown experimental factor could not be ruled out. HLA typing was unavailable for some donors at each locus, so association tests used only the typed subset.

To note about this clone: Its antigen is not yet known. No base quality information exists; no much larger clone differs at one position.

Library creation used the immunoSEQ multiplex PCR assay. A mixture of 60 forward primers for TCR Vbeta segments and 13 reverse primers for TCR Jbeta segments was used in the multiplex PCR. The CDR3 region of rearranged TCR beta genes was amplified from genomic DNA by a multiplex PCR assay. The amplified TCR beta libraries were sequenced on the Illumina HiSeq System as 87-base-pair reads. The authors processed their data as follows. A later analysis tallied around 82 million unique TCR beta chains across the 600 to 700 repertoires, and about 12 million of those chains were shared by two or more donors. To remove PCR and sequencing errors, raw reads were error-corrected and collapsed into unique sequences using a nearest-neighbor algorithm that merged closely related sequences. Alignment of CDR3 sequences to IMGT reference sequences was used to assign V, D and J gene segments. For a sequence to be retained, a match of at least six nucleotides to both a V gene segment and a J gene segment was required. A rearrangement counted as productive if the CDR3 had no stop codons and remained in frame with V and J, and every other rearrangement counted as non-productive. CDR3 was defined according to IMGT convention as the region running from the second conserved V-encoded cysteine to the conserved J-encoded phenylalanine. Sequences without an unambiguous match to a single V gene segment were excluded from the earlier analysis of about 600 of the donors. An earlier analysis of several hundred of the donors called V segments functional above 56.7% productive rearrangements and segregating when the between-donor standard deviation exceeded 5%. A statistical classification framework was developed to diagnose cytomegalovirus status using the catalog of TCR beta chain sequences. In a later analysis, TCR nucleotide sequences were compared against IMGT/GENE-DB human TR gene sequences so that V and J genes could be assigned. In a later analysis, CDR3 sequences and most-parsimonious VDJ recombination scenarios were assigned using the TCRdist pipeline. In a later analysis, each TCR beta chain was defined by its CDR3 amino acid sequence together with its V-gene family, and reads without a unique V-gene family were excluded. As a way to deal with suspected cross-contamination and a sequencing artifact, a later analysis dropped hundreds of nucleotide sequences that were highly shared and had low generation probability. In a later analysis, a clonal expansion index for each public chain was calculated from normalized within-repertoire ranks of inferred template counts. In a later analysis, generation probabilities were computed with a VDJ recombination model fitted to out-of-frame rearrangements, and the resulting probabilities were checked against IGoR. In a later analysis, TCR-TCR, TCR-HLA and TCR-CMV co-occurrence was scored with hypergeometric tests, and a repertoire-size bias correction was applied to TCR pairs. False discovery rates were estimated in a later analysis by permuting HLA or CMV assignments 20 times. In a later analysis, co-occurring TCRs were grouped using DBSCAN, and TCRdist sequence similarity was added for clustering within HLA-allele-positive subsets. For co-occurrence clustering, repertoires with fewer than 30,000 or more than 120,000 public chains were excluded, along with roughly 5 repertoires with anomalous nucleotide sharing. In TCRdb, the immuneACCESS table is reduced to in-frame sequences with V and J assigned. These tables do not hold every clone; where another copy was compared, an unresolved V gene accounts for under half, and the others remain unexplained. That table gives V, J and clone size, and the DNA gave D and trimming. Across this sample there are 78,000 or so clones, with approximately 66% seen only once. The top ten hold roughly 4.4% of the sample.

CDR1 and CDR2 were assigned from the germline V gene (reference sequence) as MNHEY and SMNVEV. The CDR3 covers 13 residues, taking in both the cysteine and the phenylalanine. The retained sequence is limited to the CDR3, 39 bases, with the frame set at the first base. V is pared back by 6 bases and J by 3 bases, with 12 bases lying between the germline termini. The cohort was made up of under 800 healthy bone marrow donors. All cohort members were sampled while nominally healthy, although unrecorded immune exposures were likely present. The donor tested CMV seropositive, placing the donor among the roughly 300 seropositive members of the cohort. Every donor gave a peripheral blood sample, and the peripheral blood mononuclear cells from that sample were used for TCR beta sequencing. Genomic DNA was extracted from the blood cell samples with the Qiagen DNeasy Blood Extraction Kit.

This sequence originates from a male donor in good health and CMV-seropositive. The sample consisted of PBMCs. Recombination linked TRBV27 to TRBJ2-7; D gene: possibly TRBD2, on 5 matching bases. The encoded CDR3 is CASRSDYGYEQYF. DNA sequence: TGTGCCAGCAGGTCTGACTACGGCTACGAGCAGTACTTC.